Given below is one T cell receptor beta chain in context. Residents of 24 US areas, aged 18 to 89 years, made up the participants. Clinical histories supplied by participants themselves formed the basis of cohort assignment. Two negative PCRs, clearance, or symptom resolution characterized the recovered Cohort 3 donors. This specimen belongs to a study of blood T cell repertoires in COVID-19. Original methodology: Amplification with reference gene primers provided the estimates of nucleated cell counts. Libraries were prepared by immunoSEQ multiplex PCR; TCRdb keeps only in-frame clonotypes and omits some of them. V and J calls and clone size are those listed in that table; D and trimming were worked out from the DNA. There are 300,000 to 400,000 clones in the sample; roughly 84% occur only once, and roughly 1% lies in the top ten. The sequence was collected from a woman aged 25 to 39 who had recovered from COVID-19. Sequencing was performed on PBMCs or T cells enriched from blood (not recorded which).

The CDR3 sequence: CASSPEGQNSPLHF. The CDR3 DNA sequence: TGTGCCAGCAGCCCGGAGGGACAGAATTCACCCCTCCACTTT. J is TRBJ1-6 and V is TRBV7-9; TRBD1 matches at 7 bases. The V segment lost 5 bases and the J segment 7 bases; nucleotides outside the gene matches: 5. The V gene's germline CDR1 is SEHNR and CDR2 FQNEAQ (reference sequence). This CDR3 is built from 14 residues. The whole variable domain, filled in from reference TRBV7-9 and TRBJ1-6, reads DTGVSQNPRHKITKRGQNVTFRCDPISEHNRLYWYRQTLGQGPEFLTYFQNEAQLEKSRLLSDRFSAERPKGSFSTLEIQRTEQGDSAMYLCASSPEGQNSPLHFGNGTRLTVT.